The 23 T cell receptor beta chains listed next were all sequenced from one sample in a study of CD8 T cells in Susac syndrome. An input of about 0.5 to 1 ug of RNA was subjected to reverse transcription using random hexamers. TCRdb passed the immunoSEQ multiplex PCR reads through MiXCR, listing each CDR3 protein once. This table holds some 99,000 distinct CDR3 sequences, 85% to 95% found once. Sequenced material: CD4+ T cells from PBMCs. The receptors were gathered from a human donor with Susac syndrome.

The rearrangement joins TRBV20-1 to TRBJ1-4, with a possible D match to TRBD1 (5 bases). CDR3 length: 14 residues. With 0 bases removed from V and 8 bases from J, the gap between germline ends came to 13 bases. Looked up from germline, CDR1 is DFQATT and CDR2 is SNEGSKA (reference sequence). The CDR3 region has the DNA TGCAGTGCTAGAGATCTGGGACGTAGGGAAAAACTGTTTTTT. This codes for CSARDLGRREKLFF.

The genes are TRBV5-1 and TRBJ2-5; 7 positions match TRBD2. Germline loops: CDR1 SGHRS, CDR2 YFSETQ. The CDR3 runs 15 residues. V lost 4 bases to trimming and J lost 1 base; unmatched junction nucleotides: 7. The CDR3 loop is CASSPDASGQETQYF. For the CDR3, the DNA is TGCGCCAGCAGCCCGGACGCTAGCGGCCAAGAGACCCAGTACTTC.

The chain is built from TRBV6-6 and TRBJ2-2, with a tentative D call TRBD1 (5 bases). V dropped 0 bases and J dropped 6 bases, with 11 bases sitting between them. The CDR3 runs 15 residues. Germline V gene data show CDR1 as MNHNY and CDR2 as SVGAGI (reference sequence). CDR3: CASSYSPQGAGELFF. The DNA of the CDR3 is TGTGCCAGCAGTTACTCGCCTCAGGGCGCCGGGGAGCTGTTTTTT.

The chain couples TRBV5-1 to TRBJ2-2; D call uncertain. The V gene lost 0 bases and the J gene lost 0 bases, with 6 bases spanning the gap. The CDR3 consists of 15 residues. Germline values: CDR1 SGHRS, CDR2 YFSETQ. For the CDR3, the DNA is TGCGCCAGCAGCTTGGGGGCGGCGAACACCGGGGAGCTGTTTTTT. This encodes CASSLGAANTGELFF.

This chain joins TRBV27 and TRBJ2-7; D is undetermined. CDR3 length equals 10 residues. V shed 4 bases and J shed 5 bases, with 3 bases lying between them. Germline V gene sequence: CDR1 MNHEY, CDR2 SMNVEV (reference sequence). The CDR3 reads CASSSHEQYF. The DNA for the CDR3 is TGTGCCAGCAGTTCCCACGAGCAGTACTTC.

The chain has TRBV20-1 and TRBJ1-1, with a weak D call TRBD1 (5 bases). The CDR3 length is 13 residues. Germline-derived CDR1 and CDR2 are DFQATT and SNEGSKA (reference sequence). V was pared by 2 bases and J by 1 base, with 8 bases between. For the CDR3, the DNA is TGCAGTGCTAGATGGGGCGGGAACACTGAAGCTTTCTTT. Its translation is CSARWGGNTEAFF.

The chain recombines TRBV2 with TRBJ2-1, with 13 nucleotides matching TRBD2. V gave up 6 bases and J gave up 8 bases; unmatched junction bases: 7. This CDR3 is built from 15 residues. CDR1 SNHLY and CDR2 FYNNEI come from the germline V gene. CDR3 sequence reads: CASSRTSGGYYEQFF. In nucleotides, the CDR3 is TGTGCCAGCAGCCGGACTAGCGGGGGATACTATGAGCAGTTCTTC.

The rearrangement uses TRBV29-1 and TRBJ1-1; maybe TRBD1 (6 bases). The CDR3 loop spans 14 amino acids. With 7 bases removed from V and 3 bases from J, the gap between germline ends came to 18 bases. The V gene's germline CDR1 is SQVTM and CDR2 ANQGSEA. The CDR3 DNA is TGCAGCGCTACTCTCTTTGGGGGGCACACTGAAGCTTTCTTT. Translating it yields CSATLFGGHTEAFF.

The chain couples TRBV5-1 to TRBJ2-3; D perhaps matches TRBD1 (6 bases). The germline V gene encodes CDR1 SGHRS and CDR2 YFSETQ. The V end lost 1 base, the J end lost 2 bases, and 8 bases lay between the germline ends. The CDR3 totals 14 residues. CDR3 bases: TGCGCCAGCAGCTTGAGGGGGTCCACAGATACGCAGTATTTT. This translates into CASSLRGSTDTQYF.

CDR3 bases: TGCAGTGCTCCCGTCTACTATGGCTACACCTTC. The encoded protein is CSAPVYYGYTF. The chain links TRBV20-1 to TRBJ1-2, with D hard to call. CDR1 is DFQATT and CDR2 is SNEGSKA in the germline V gene (reference sequence). The V end lost 5 bases, the J end lost 3 bases, and 7 bases lay between the germline ends. This CDR3 contains 11 residues.

The gene calls are TRBV5-6 and TRBJ2-7; D not resolved. In germline, CDR1 is SGHDT, CDR2 YYEEEE. The CDR3 runs to 15 residues. The V gene lost 0 bases and the J gene lost 0 bases, with 10 bases spanning the gap. The CDR3: CASSLAGRYSYEQYF. In nucleotides, the CDR3 is TGTGCCAGCAGCTTGGCCGGCAGGTACTCCTACGAGCAGTACTTC.

This rearrangement joins TRBV4-3 to TRBJ2-7; the D gene is possibly TRBD1 (6 bases). Germline CDR1 is LGHNA and CDR2 is YSLEER. CDR3 length equals 17 residues. The V end lost 4 bases, the J end lost 2 bases, and 21 bases lay between the germline ends. The CDR3 loop is CASSRYHREGGTYEQYF. CDR3 coding DNA: TGCGCCAGCAGCCGGTACCACAGGGAAGGAGGAACCTACGAGCAGTACTTC.

V gene TRBV4-3 combines with J gene TRBJ1-5; D is unresolved. Germline CDR1 is LGHNA and CDR2 is YSLEER. The CDR3 has 14 amino acids. The ends were cut back, 2 bases at V and 5 bases at J, with 10 bases in the middle. The CDR3 sequence: CASSQNIGDQPQHF. The DNA of the CDR3 is TGCGCCAGCAGCCAAAATATAGGAGATCAGCCCCAGCATTTT.

The gene calls are TRBV4-1 and TRBJ1-2, with a possible D match to TRBD1 (5 bases). Deletions cut 0 bases from V and 3 bases from J, with 11 bases between. CDR3 size: 15 residues. The V gene's germline CDR1 is MGHRA and CDR2 YSYEKL. CDR3 region: CASSQEGARHYGYTF. In DNA form, the CDR3 reads TGCGCCAGCAGCCAAGAAGGGGCCCGCCACTATGGCTACACCTTC.

Comments on this clonotype: At one boundary the junction diverges from the germline segment, which might be a read error. The chain's CDR3 is CASPGQAQLGYEQYF. The CDR3 nucleotides read TGTGCCAGCCCAGGACAGGCCCAACTGGGCTACGAGCAATACTTC. The rearrangement uses TRBV25-1 and TRBJ2-7; 7 bases match TRBD1. CDR1 MGHDK and CDR2 SYGVNS come from the germline V gene. The CDR3 is 15 residues long.

The chain combines TRBV18 with TRBJ2-3, with D tentatively TRBD1 or TRBD2 (6 bases each). The CDR3 spans 15 residues. Germline lookup yields CDR1 KGHSH and CDR2 LQKENI. Trimming stripped 3 bases from V and 2 bases from J, with 12 bases between. The CDR3 reads CASSPSGGATDTQYF. DNA of the CDR3: TGTGCCAGCTCACCTTCCGGGGGCGCCACAGATACGCAGTATTTT.

Only one count was recorded for this clonotype. The chain combines TRBV28 with TRBJ1-1; no reliable D call. V was trimmed by 5 bases and J by 1 base, leaving 8 bases between them. There are 13 residues in the CDR3. Germline-derived CDR1 and CDR2 are MDHEN and SYDVKM. In nucleotides, the CDR3 is TGTGCCAGCAGTCAGGATGCGAACACTGAAGCTTTCTTT. Translated: CASSQDANTEAFF.

The J gene is TRBJ1-4, the V gene TRBV29-1, with D hard to call. The germline V gene encodes CDR1 SQVTM and CDR2 ANQGSEA. The CDR3 spans 13 residues. V lost 7 bases and J lost 2, with 11 bases in between. In DNA form, the CDR3 reads TGCAGCGGGGCGGCGGGGACTAATGAAAAACTGTTTTTT. It is translated as CSGAAGTNEKLFF.

The chain combines TRBV12-3 or TRBV12-4 with TRBJ2-1; TRBD2 aligns across 9 bases. The CDR3 is 14 amino acids. Trimming cost V 1 base and J 8 bases; bases outside gene matches: 3. CDR3 coding DNA: TGTGCCAGCAGTTTAGGCGGGGGGGCAGATGAGCAGTTCTTC. As protein: CASSLGGGADEQFF.

The chain combines TRBV28 with TRBJ1-2; 8 positions agree with TRBD1. Germline CDR1 reads MDHEN; CDR2 reads SYDVKM. This CDR3 contains 16 residues. J lost 6 bases, V lost 2 bases, and 11 bases had no gene match. As DNA, the CDR3 is TGTGCCAGCAGTTTACCAGGGGGCAACGAATGGGATGGCTACACCTTC. Translation: CASSLPGGNEWDGYTF.

The rearrangement uses TRBV5-1 and TRBJ1-2; TRBD1 is a possible D gene (5 bases). Germline CDR1 and CDR2: SGHRS and YFSETQ. The CDR3 sequence is 13 residues long. V was shortened by 0 bases and J by 8 bases, with 11 bases between the two germline ends. The CDR3 DNA is TGCGCCAGCAGCTTGGTCCGGGGCGAGGGCTACACCTTC. Amino acid sequence: CASSLVRGEGYTF.

This chain joins TRBV20-1 and TRBJ2-1; a weak D match, TRBD2 (5 bases). Between the trimmed V and J ends, which lost 6 bases and 0 bases, there was a span of 12 bases. The CDR3 runs to 14 residues. Germline CDR1 reads DFQATT; CDR2 reads SNEGSKA (reference sequence). The CDR3 bases are TGCAGTGCCCAAGGACTTAGCTCCTACAATGAGCAGTTCTTC. It yields the protein CSAQGLSSYNEQFF.

The chain uses TRBV7-3 and TRBJ2-3; 8 bases are shared with TRBD2. V gave up 8 bases and J gave up 0 bases; unmatched junction bases: 4. Germline V gene data show CDR1 as SGHTA and CDR2 as FQGTGA. This CDR3 is built from 14 residues. The CDR3 DNA follows: TGTGCCAGCGGGCAGCGGGGGAGCACAGATACGCAGTATTTT. Translating gives CASGQRGSTDTQYF.